This TCR beta chain was sequenced during a study of T cell clonotyping in hematopoietic cell transplantation. This sample's time point: recipient sample about 28 days before transplant, after cytoreduction. Study results and caveats: Pathologically expanded recipient clonotypes increased progressively from day 30 to day 180 as diversity fell.

A remark on this clone: Its antigen is not identified.

Profiled with immunoSEQ multiplex PCR; TCRdb holds only in-frame clones, not every one. Of approximately 44,000 clones in the sample, approximately 78% were seen once. Germline V gene data show CDR1 as SGHVS and CDR2 as FQNEAQ. The CDR3 is 14 amino acids. V lost 5 bases and J lost 8; bases outside the gene matches: 2. The J gene is TRBJ1-6, the V gene TRBV7-8; 11 bases agree with TRBD1. This sample comprised peripheral blood mononuclear cells, obtained before stem cell transplant. This clonotype was sampled from a man aged 55 to 70 with myelodysplastic syndrome. Some clones in this sample may be carry-over from other donors' samples. DNA for the CDR3: TGTGCCAGCAGCCAGGGACAGGGGGATTCACCCCTCCACTTT. It is translated as CASSQGQGDSPLHF.